Reported below is one TCR beta chain. Its target is not known. The sample belongs to a study of shared clonotypes between healthy human individuals. Libraries were prepared by immunoSEQ multiplex PCR; TCRdb keeps only in-frame clonotypes and omits some of them. Altogether about 610,000 clones are present, 96% being singletons, with the ten largest covering 0.11%. Findings and caveats of the study: Researchers sampled blood only, noting tissue repertoires likely differ. Relative to memory subsets, naive subsets generally showed larger estimated richness.

The V end lost 0 bases, the J end lost 4 bases, and 10 bases lay between the germline ends. Germline V gene lookup returns CDR1 SNHLY and CDR2 FYNNEI. This CDR3 region has 15 residues. Naive CD8 cells were CD45RO-negative, positively selected for CCR7, excluding terminally differentiated effector memory CD45RA+ cells. This clonotype was sampled from a woman in her 30s in good health. Sequencing was done on a sample of naive CD8+ T cells sorted from blood. The chain couples TRBV2 to TRBJ2-1; D not certain. CDR3 protein: CASSEALGTYNEQFF. The CDR3 DNA reads TGTGCCAGCAGTGAAGCTCTCGGTACGTACAATGAGCAGTTCTTC.